This TCR beta chain comes out of a study of blood T cell repertoires in COVID-19. Across the study: Some COVID-19 samples were acute and others convalescent; all came from the United States, Italy and Spain.

The authors' processing: Amplification with reference gene primers provided the estimates of nucleated cell counts. The table came from immunoSEQ multiplex PCR; TCRdb's copy has only in-frame clones and leaves some out. V and J calls and clone size come straight from that table; D and trimming were deduced from the DNA. The sample includes over 25,000 clones, about 87% of them seen just once. The germline V gene has CDR1 GTSNPN and CDR2 SVGIG (reference sequence). J was trimmed by 4 bases and V by 1 base; bases with no gene match: 8. The CDR3 runs 17 residues. The specimen sequenced was peripheral blood. This sequence was found in a human donor in a cohort sampled during active COVID-19. The donor label of this sample is uncertain. This sequence joins TRBV30 and TRBJ1-5; 12 nucleotides match TRBD1. CDR3 residues: CAWSGSGTGGRNQPQHF. The CDR3, as DNA: TGTGCCTGGAGTGGCTCCGGGACAGGGGGCCGGAATCAGCCCCAGCATTTT.